Listed below are T cell receptor beta chains from one sample, sequenced in a study of technical replicates of blood from several donors. Repertoires were generated with immunoSEQ multiplex PCR, while TCRdb's copy carries only in-frame clones and drops some. The repertoire consists of about 68,000 clones, with about 97% occurring once and the leading ten covering under 0.3%. Sequencing was done on a sample of T cells isolated from PBMCs. The receptors were gathered from a human donor in good health. CDR3s include the opening cysteine and the closing phenylalanine or tryptophan. A D gene is named only where the DNA matches it firmly.

j_gene,v_gene,d_gene,CDR3aa,CDR3nt
TRBJ2-7,TRBV11-3,NA,CASSLARYEQYF,TGTGCCAGCAGCTTAGCTAGGTACGAGCAGTACTTC
TRBJ1-3,TRBV7-3,TRBD1,CASSLAGGYGNTIYF,TGTGCCAGCAGCTTAGCAGGGGGCTATGGAAACACCATATATTTT
TRBJ2-7,TRBV5-6,NA,CASSSTYEQYF,TGTGCCAGCAGCTCCACCTACGAGCAGTACTTC
TRBJ2-3,TRBV10-3,TRBD2,CAISTSGGAGLSDTQYF,TGTGCCATCAGTACCAGCGGGGGGGCCGGGTTATCAGATACGCAGTATTTT
TRBJ2-7,TRBV28,NA,CASSPSGTPPNEQYF,TGTGCCAGCAGTCCCTCCGGGACACCCCCCAACGAGCAGTACTTC
TRBJ1-3,TRBV6-6,NA,CASWSSGNTIYF,TGTGCCTCCTGGAGCTCTGGAAACACCATATATTTT
TRBJ2-3,TRBV7-8,TRBD1,CASSIPQGTDTQYF,TGTGCCAGCAGCATACCACAGGGGACAGATACGCAGTATTTT
TRBJ2-7,TRBV19,TRBD1,CASSINRGVYEQYF,TGTGCCAGTAGTATCAACAGGGGGGTTTACGAGCAGTACTTC
TRBJ2-2,TRBV19,NA,CASTVAGQTLRGELFF,TGTGCCAGTACCGTGGCGGGACAGACGCTCCGCGGGGAGCTGTTTTTT
TRBJ1-1,TRBV6-6,TRBD1,CASNYRGRNTEAFF,TGTGCCAGCAACTACAGGGGAAGAAACACTGAAGCTTTCTTT